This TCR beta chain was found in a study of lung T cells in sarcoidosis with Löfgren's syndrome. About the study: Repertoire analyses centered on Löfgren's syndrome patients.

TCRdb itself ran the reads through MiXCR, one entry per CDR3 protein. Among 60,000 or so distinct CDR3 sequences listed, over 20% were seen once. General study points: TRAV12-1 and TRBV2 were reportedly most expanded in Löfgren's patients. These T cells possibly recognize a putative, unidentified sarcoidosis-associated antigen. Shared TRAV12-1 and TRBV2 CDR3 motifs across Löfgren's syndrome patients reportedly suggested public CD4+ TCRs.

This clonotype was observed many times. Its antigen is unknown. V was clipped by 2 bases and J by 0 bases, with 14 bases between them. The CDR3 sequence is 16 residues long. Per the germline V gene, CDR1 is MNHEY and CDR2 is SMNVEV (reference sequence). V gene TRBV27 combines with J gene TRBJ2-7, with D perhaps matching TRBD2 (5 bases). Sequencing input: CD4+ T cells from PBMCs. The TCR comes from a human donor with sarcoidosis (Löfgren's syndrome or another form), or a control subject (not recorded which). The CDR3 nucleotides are TGTGCCAGCAGTTTACATTTGGGTACTAGCTCCTACGAGCAGTACTTC. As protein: CASSLHLGTSSYEQYF.